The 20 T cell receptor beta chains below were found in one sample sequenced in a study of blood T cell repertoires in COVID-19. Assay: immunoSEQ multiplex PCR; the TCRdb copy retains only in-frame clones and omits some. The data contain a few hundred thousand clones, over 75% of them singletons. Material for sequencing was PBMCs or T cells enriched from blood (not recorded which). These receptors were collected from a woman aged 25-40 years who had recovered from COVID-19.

The CDR3 protein is CASSQGIRGFDQDTQYF. CDR3 sequence (DNA): TGCGCCAGCAGCCAAGGTATTCGGGGTTTCGACCAAGATACGCAGTATTTT. The chain has TRBV4-1 and TRBJ2-3, with D perhaps TRBD2 (5 bases). In germline, CDR1 is MGHRA, CDR2 YSYEKL. The V end was cut by 1 base, the J end by 5 bases, with 19 bases between. This CDR3 has 17 amino acids.

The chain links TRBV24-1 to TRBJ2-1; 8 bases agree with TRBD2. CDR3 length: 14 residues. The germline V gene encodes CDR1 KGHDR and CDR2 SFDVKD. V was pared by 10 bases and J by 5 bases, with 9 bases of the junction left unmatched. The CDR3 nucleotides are TGTGCCACGGGGGGCGGGAGGACCCACAATGAGCAGTTCTTC. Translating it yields CATGGGRTHNEQFF.

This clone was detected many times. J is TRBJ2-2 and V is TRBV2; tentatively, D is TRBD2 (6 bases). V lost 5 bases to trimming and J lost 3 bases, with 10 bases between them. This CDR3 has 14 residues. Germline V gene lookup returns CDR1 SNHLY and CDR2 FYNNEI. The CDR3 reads CASSLDYYTGELFF. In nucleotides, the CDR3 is TGTGCCAGCAGTCTGGACTATTACACCGGGGAGCTGTTTTTT.

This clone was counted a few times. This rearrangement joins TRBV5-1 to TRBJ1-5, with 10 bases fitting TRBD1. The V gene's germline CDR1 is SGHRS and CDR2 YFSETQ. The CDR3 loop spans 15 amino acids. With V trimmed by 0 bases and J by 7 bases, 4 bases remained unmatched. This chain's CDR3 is CASSLGTGGGQPQHF. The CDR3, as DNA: TGCGCCAGCAGCTTGGGGACAGGGGGAGGGCAGCCCCAGCATTTT.

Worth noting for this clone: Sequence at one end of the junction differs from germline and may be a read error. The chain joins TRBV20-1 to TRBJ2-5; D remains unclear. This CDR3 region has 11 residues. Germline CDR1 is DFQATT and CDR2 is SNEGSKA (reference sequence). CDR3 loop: CSVRVGETQYF. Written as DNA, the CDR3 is TGCAGTGTTAGAGTCGGGGAGACCCAGTACTTC.

CDR3 amino acids: CASSIVQERDYNEQFF. In DNA form, the CDR3 reads TGTGCCAGCAGCATAGTACAGGAAAGGGACTACAATGAGCAGTTCTTC. The chain couples TRBV27 to TRBJ2-1; D perhaps matches TRBD1 (5 bases). Per germline, CDR1 MNHEY and CDR2 SMNVEV (reference sequence). This CDR3 region has 16 residues. V was shortened by 6 bases and J by 3 bases, with 18 bases between the two germline ends.

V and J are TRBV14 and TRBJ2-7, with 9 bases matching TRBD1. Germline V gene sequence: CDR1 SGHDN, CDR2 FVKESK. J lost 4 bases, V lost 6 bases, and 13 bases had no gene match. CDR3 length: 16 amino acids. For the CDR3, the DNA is TGTGCCAGCAGGAGGACAGGGGTATCTAAGTTGTACGAGCAGTACTTC. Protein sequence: CASRRTGVSKLYEQYF.

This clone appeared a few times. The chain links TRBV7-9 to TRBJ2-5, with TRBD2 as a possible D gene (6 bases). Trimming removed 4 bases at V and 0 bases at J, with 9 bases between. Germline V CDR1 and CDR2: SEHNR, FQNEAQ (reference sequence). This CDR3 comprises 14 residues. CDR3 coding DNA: TGTGCCAGCAGCTCCCTAGCGAACCAAGAGACCCAGTACTTC. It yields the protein CASSSLANQETQYF.

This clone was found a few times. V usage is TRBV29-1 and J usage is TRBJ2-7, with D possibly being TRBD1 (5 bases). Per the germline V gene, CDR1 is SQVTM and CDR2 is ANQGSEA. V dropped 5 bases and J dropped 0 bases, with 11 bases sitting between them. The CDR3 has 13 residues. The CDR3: CSVLTASSYEQYF. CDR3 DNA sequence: TGCAGCGTTTTGACAGCGAGCTCCTACGAGCAGTACTTC.

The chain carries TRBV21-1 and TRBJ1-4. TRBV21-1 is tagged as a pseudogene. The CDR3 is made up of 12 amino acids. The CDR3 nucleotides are TGTGCCAGCAGCAAAGCCTATGAAAAACTGTTTTTT. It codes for CASSKAYEKLFF.

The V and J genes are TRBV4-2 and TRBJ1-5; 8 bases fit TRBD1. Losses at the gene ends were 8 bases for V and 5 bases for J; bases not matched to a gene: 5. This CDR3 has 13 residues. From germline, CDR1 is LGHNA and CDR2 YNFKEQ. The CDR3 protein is CASQAGGDQPQHF. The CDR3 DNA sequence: TGTGCCAGCCAGGCAGGGGGCGATCAGCCCCAGCATTTT.

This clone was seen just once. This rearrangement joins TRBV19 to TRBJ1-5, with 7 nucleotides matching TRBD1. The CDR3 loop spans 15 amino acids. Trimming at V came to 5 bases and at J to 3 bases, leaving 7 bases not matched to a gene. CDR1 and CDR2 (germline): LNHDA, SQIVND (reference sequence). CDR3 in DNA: TGTGCCAGTAGTCGGGACAGCTCGATCAATCAGCCCCAGCATTTT. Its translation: CASSRDSSINQPQHF.

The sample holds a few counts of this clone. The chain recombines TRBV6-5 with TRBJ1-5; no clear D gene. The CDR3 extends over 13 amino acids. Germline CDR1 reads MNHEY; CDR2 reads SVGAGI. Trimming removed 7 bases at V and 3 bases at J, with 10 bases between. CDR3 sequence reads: CASKAGINQPQHF. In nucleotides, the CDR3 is TGTGCCAGCAAAGCAGGTATCAATCAGCCCCAGCATTTT.

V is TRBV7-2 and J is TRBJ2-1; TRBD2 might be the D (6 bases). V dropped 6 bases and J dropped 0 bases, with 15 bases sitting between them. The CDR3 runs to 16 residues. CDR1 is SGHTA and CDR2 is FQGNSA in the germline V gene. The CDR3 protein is CASRGGRESSYNEQFF. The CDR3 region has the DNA TGTGCCAGCAGGGGAGGACGGGAGAGCTCCTACAATGAGCAGTTCTTC.

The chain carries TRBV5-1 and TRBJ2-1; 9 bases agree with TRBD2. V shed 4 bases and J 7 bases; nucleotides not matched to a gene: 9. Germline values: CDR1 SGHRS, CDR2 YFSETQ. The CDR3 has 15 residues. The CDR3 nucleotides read TGCGCCAGCAGCGGCCTAGCGGGAATCGGTAATGAGCAGTTCTTC. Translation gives CASSGLAGIGNEQFF.

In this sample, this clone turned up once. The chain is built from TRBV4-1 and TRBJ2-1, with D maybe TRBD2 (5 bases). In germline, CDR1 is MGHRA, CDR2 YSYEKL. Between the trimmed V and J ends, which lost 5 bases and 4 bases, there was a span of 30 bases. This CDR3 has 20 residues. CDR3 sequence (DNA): TGCGCCAGCAGCGAACCAGGTAGCGATCGTACCACCACATCGTACAATGAGCAGTTCTTC. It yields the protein CASSEPGSDRTTTSYNEQFF.

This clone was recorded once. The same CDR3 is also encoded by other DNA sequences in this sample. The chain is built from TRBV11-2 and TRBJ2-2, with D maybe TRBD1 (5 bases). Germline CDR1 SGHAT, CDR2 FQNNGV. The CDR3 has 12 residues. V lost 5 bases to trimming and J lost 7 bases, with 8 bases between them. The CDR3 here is CASSGASGELFF. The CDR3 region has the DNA TGTGCCAGCAGCGGGGCGAGCGGGGAGCTGTTTTTT.

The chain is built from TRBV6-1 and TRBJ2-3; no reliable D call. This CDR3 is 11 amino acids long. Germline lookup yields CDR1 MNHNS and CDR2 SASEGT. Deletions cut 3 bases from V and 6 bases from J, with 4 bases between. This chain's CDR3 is CASSDIDTQYF. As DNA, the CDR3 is TGTGCCAGCAGTGATATCGATACGCAGTATTTT.

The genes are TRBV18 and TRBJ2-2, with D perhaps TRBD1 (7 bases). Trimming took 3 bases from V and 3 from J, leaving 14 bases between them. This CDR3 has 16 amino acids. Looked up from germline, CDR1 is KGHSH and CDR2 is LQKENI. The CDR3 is CASSPRRGLDTGELFF. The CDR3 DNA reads TGTGCCAGCTCACCGAGGAGGGGGCTGGACACCGGGGAGCTGTTTTTT.

The CDR3 bases are TGTGCCAGCAGCGCCCAGGGACTAGCGGTCTACAATGAGCAGTTCTTC. It encodes CASSAQGLAVYNEQFF. The V call is TRBV9, the J call TRBJ2-1, with 11 nucleotides matching TRBD2. This CDR3 region has 16 residues. Looked up from germline, CDR1 is SGDLS and CDR2 is YYNGEE. With V trimmed by 3 bases and J by 3 bases, 5 bases remained unmatched.